Below, one TCR beta chain is given with its context. This sample is part of a study of blood T cell repertoires in COVID-19. Germline V gene lookup returns CDR1 MDHEN and CDR2 SYDVKM. With 6 bases clipped from V and 0 bases from J, the junction kept 13 bases outside the gene matches. The CDR3 consists of 18 residues. Seattle researchers signed up patients amid active infection and tracked them longitudinally. Using immunoSEQ multiplex PCR, the repertoire was profiled, and TCRdb retains in-frame clones only, with some absent. This sample yields 390,000 or so clones, of which more than 70% are seen a single time; under 4% belongs to the top ten.

This receptor was identified in a woman aged 25 to 39 with COVID-19, enrolled during active disease. Sequenced material: peripheral blood. J is TRBJ2-3 and V is TRBV28, with 9 bases fitting TRBD2. CDR3 in DNA: TGTGCCAGCAGAGGGACGCGGGGGGGCCTATTTAGCACAGATACGCAGTATTTT. Protein sequence: CASRGTRGGLFSTDTQYF.